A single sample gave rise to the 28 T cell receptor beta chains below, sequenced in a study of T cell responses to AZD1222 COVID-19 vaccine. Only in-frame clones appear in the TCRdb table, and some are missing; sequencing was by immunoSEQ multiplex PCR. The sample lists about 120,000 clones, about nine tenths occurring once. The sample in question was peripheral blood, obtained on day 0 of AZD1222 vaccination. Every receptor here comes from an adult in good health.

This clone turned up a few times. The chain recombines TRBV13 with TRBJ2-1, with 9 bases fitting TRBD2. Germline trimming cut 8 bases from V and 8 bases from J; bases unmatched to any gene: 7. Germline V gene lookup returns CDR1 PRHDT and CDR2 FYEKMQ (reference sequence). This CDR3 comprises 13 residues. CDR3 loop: CASSKRGVYEQFF. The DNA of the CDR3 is TGTGCCAGCTCGAAGCGGGGGGTATATGAGCAGTTCTTC. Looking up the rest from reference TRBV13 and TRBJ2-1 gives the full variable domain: AAGVIQSPRHLIKEKRETATLKCYPIPRHDTVYWYQQGPGQDPQFLISFYEKMQSDKGSIPDRFSAQQFSDYHSELNMSSLELGDSALYFCASSKRGVYEQFFGPGTRLTVL.

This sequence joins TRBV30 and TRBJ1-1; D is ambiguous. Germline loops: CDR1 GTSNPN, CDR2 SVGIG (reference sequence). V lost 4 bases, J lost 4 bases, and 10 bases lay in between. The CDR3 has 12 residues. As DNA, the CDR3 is TGTGCCTGGAATAGGGAGTCCACTGAAGCTTTCTTT. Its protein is CAWNRESTEAFF.

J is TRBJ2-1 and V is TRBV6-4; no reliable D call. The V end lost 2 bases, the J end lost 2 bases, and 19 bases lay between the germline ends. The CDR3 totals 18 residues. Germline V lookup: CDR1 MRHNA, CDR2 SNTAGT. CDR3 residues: CASSDPTLVSDTYNEQFF. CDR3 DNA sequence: TGTGCCAGCAGTGACCCGACCCTAGTAAGCGATACCTACAATGAGCAGTTCTTC.

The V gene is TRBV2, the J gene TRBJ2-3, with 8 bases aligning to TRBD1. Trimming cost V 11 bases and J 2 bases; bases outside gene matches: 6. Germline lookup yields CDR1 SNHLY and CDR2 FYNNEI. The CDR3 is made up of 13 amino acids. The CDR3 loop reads CAWPGQVTDTQYF. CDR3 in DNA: TGTGCCTGGCCGGGACAGGTCACAGATACGCAGTATTTT.

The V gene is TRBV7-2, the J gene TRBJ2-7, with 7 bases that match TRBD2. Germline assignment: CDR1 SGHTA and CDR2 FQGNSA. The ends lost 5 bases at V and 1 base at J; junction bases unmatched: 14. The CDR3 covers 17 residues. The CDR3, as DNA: TGTGCCAGCAGCCCGACGAGGTTAAGCGGGGCTTCCTACGAGCAGTACTTC. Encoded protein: CASSPTRLSGASYEQYF.

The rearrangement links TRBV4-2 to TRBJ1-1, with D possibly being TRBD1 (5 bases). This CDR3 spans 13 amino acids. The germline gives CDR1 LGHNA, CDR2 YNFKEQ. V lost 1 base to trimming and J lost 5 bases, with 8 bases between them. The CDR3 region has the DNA TGTGCCAGCAGCCAAGGGGGGAGGACTGAAGCTTTCTTT. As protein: CASSQGGRTEAFF.

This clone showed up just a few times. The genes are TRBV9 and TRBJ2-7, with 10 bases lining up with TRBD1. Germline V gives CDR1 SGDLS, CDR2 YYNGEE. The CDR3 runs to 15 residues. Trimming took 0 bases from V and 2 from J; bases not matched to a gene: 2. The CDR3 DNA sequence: TGTGCCAGCAGCGTAGGGGGGACAGGGGCCTACGAGCAGTACTTC. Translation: CASSVGGTGAYEQYF.

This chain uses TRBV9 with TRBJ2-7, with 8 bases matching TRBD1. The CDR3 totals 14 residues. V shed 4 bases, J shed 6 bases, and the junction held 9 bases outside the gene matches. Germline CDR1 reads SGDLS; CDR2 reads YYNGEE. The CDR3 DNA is TGTGCCAGCAGCTCCGGGACAGGCCTTGGCGAGCAGTACTTC. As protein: CASSSGTGLGEQYF. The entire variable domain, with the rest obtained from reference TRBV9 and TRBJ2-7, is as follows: DSGVTQTPKHLITATGQRVTLRCSPRSGDLSVYWYQQSLDQGLQFLIQYYNGEERAKGNILERFSAQQFPDLHSELNLSSLELGDSALYFCASSSGTGLGEQYFGPGTRLTVT.

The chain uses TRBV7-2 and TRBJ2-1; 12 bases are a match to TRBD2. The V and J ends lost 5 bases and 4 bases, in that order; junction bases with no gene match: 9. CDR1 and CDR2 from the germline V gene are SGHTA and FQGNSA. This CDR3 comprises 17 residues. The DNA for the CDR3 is TGTGCCAGCAGCCCCCAGACTAGCGGGGGCCTTTACAATGAGCAGTTCTTC. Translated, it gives CASSPQTSGGLYNEQFF.

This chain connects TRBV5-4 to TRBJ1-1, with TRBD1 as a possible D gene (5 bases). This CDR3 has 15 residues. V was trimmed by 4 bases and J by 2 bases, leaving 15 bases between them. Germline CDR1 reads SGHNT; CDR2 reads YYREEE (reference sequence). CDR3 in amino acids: CASSPPGQLNTEAFF. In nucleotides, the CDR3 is TGTGCCAGCAGCCCGCCGGGGCAATTAAACACTGAAGCTTTCTTT.

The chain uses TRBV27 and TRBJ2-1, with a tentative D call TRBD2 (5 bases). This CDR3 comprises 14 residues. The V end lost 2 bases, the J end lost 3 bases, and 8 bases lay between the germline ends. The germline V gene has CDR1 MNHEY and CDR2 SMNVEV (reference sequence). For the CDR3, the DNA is TGTGCCAGCAGTTTACGAGGGAGCTACAATGAGCAGTTCTTC. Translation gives CASSLRGSYNEQFF.

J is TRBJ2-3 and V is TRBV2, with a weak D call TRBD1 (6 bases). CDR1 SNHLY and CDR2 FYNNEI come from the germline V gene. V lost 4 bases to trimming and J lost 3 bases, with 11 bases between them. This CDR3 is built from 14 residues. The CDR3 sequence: CASSGQVRTDTQYF. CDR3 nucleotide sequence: TGTGCCAGCAGTGGACAGGTACGAACAGATACGCAGTATTTT. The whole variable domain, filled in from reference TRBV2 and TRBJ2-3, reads EPEVTQTPSHQVTQMGQEVILRCVPISNHLYFYWYRQILGQKVEFLVSFYNNEISEKSEIFDDQFSVERPDGSNFTLKIRSTKLEDSAMYFCASSGQVRTDTQYFGPGTRLTVL.

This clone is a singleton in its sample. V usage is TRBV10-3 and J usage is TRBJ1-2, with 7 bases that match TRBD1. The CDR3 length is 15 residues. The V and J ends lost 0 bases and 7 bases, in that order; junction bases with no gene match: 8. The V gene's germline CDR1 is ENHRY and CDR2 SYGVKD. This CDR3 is CAISESETGIGGYTF. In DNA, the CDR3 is TGTGCCATCAGTGAGTCGGAGACAGGGATTGGTGGCTACACCTTC.

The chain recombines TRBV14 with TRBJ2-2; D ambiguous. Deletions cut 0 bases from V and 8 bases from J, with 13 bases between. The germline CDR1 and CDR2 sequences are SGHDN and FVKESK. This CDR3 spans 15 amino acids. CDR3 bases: TGTGCCAGCAGCCAAGAGGCACGGGCGTCGGGGGAGCTGTTTTTT. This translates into CASSQEARASGELFF.

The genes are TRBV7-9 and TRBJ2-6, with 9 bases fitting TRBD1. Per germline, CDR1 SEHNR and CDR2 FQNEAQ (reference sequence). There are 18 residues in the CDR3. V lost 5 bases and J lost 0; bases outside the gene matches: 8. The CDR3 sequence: CASSNPGQGLSGANVLTF. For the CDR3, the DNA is TGTGCCAGCAGCAATCCGGGACAGGGCCTCTCTGGGGCCAACGTCCTGACTTTC.

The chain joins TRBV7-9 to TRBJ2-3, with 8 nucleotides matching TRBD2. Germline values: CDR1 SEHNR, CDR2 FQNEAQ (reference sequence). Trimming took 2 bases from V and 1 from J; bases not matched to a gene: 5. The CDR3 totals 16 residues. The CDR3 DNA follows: TGTGCCAGCAGCTTATTTAGACTAGCGCGCACAGATACGCAGTATTTT. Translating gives CASSLFRLARTDTQYF.

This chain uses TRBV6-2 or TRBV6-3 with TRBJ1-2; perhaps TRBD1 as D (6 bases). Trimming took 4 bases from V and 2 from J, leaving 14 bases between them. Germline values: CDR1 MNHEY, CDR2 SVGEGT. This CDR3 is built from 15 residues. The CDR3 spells CASSWMTGGNYGYTF. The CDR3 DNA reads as TGTGCCAGCAGTTGGATGACAGGAGGAAACTATGGCTACACCTTC.

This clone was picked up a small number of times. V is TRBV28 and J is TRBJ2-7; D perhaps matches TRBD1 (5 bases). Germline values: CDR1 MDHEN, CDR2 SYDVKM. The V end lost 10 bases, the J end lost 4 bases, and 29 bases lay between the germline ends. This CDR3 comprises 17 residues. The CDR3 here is CATQDLYLKGIGYEQYF. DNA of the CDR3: TGTGCCACCCAGGACCTTTACCTTAAGGGGATAGGGTACGAGCAGTACTTC.

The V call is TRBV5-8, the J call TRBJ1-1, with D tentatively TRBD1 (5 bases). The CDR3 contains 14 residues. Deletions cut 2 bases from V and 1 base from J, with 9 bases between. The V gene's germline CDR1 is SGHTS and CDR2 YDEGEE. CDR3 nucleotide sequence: TGTGCCAGCAGCTTCGGGGGTGCGAACACTGAAGCTTTCTTT. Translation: CASSFGGANTEAFF.

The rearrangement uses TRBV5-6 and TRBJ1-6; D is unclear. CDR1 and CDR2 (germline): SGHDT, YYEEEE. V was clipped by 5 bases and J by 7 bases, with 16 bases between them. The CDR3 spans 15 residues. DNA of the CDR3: TGTGCCAGCAGTCCCCGGGCCCTCCGGAATTCACCCCTCCACTTT. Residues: CASSPRALRNSPLHF.

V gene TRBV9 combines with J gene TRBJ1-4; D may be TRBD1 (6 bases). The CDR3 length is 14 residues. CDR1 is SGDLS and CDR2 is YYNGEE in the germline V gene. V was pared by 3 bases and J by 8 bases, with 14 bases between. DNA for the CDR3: TGTGCCAGCAGCGCCACAGGGCCAAGCGAAAAACTGTTTTTT. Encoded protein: CASSATGPSEKLFF.

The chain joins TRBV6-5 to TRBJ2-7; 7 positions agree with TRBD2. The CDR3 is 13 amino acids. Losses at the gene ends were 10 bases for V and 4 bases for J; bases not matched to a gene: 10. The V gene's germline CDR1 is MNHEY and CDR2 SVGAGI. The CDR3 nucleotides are TGTGCCACCATCCCCGGGGGGTCATACGAGCAGTACTTC. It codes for CATIPGGSYEQYF.

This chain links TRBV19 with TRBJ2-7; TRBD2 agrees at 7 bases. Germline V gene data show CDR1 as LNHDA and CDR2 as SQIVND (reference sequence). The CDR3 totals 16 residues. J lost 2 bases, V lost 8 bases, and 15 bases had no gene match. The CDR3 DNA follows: TGTGCCAGTGGGACCTTGGGGGGGGGTAACCCCTACGAGCAGTACTTC. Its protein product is CASGTLGGGNPYEQYF.

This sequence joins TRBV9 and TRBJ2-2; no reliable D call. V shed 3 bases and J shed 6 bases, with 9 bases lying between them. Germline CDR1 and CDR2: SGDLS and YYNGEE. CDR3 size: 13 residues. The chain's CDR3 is CASSAPRAGELFF. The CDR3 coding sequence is TGTGCCAGCAGCGCGCCCCGGGCCGGGGAGCTGTTTTTT.

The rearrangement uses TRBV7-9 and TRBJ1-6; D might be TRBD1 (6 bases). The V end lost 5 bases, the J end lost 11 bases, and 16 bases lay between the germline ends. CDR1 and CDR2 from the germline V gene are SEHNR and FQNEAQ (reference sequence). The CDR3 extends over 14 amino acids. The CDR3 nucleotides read TGTGCCAGCAGCCCCCGGGAGGGGGTTACACCCCTCCACTTT. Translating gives CASSPREGVTPLHF.

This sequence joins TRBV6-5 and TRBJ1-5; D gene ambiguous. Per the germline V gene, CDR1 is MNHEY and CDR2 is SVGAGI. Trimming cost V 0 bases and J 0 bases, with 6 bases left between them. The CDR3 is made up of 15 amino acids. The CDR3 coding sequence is TGTGCCAGCAGTTACTCAAAGGGTAGCAATCAGCCCCAGCATTTT. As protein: CASSYSKGSNQPQHF.

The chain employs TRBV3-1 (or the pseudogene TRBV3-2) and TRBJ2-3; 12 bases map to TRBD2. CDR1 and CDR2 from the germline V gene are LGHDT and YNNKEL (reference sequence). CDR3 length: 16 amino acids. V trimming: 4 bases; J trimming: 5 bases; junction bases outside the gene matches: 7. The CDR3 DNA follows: TGTGCCAGCAGCCTACCTAGCGGGGGGGCGGAAGATACGCAGTATTTT. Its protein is CASSLPSGGAEDTQYF.

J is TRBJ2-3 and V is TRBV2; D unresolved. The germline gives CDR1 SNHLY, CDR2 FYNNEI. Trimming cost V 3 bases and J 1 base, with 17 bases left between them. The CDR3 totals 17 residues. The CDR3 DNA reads TGTGCCAGCAGTGAGACACTACCCGGGTCGGGCACAGATACGCAGTATTTT. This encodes CASSETLPGSGTDTQYF.